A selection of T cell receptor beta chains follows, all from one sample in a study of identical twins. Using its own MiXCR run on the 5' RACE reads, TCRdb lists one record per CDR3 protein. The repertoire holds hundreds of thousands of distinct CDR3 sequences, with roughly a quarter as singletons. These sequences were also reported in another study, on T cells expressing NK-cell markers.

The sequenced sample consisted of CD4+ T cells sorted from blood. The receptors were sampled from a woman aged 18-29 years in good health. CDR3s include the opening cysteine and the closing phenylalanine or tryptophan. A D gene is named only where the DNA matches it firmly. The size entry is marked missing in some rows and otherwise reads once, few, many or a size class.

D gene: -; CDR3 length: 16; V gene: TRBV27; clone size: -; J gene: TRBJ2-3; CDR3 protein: CASSFSGMPSTDTQYF; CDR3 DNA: TGTGCCAGCAGTTTCTCCGGGATGCCTAGCACAGATACGCAGTATTTT
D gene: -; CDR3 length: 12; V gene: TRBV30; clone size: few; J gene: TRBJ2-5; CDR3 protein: CAWTRKQETQYF; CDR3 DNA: TGTGCCTGGACTCGGAAACAAGAGACCCAGTACTTC
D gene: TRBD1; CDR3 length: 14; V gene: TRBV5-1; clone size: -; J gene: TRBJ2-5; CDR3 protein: CASSGDRAKETQYF; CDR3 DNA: TGCGCCAGCAGCGGGGACAGGGCGAAAGAGACCCAGTACTTC
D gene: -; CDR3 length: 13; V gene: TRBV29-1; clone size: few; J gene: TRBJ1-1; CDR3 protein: CSVGIREDGEAFF; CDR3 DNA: TGCAGCGTTGGGATCCGGGAGGATGGTGAAGCTTTCTTT
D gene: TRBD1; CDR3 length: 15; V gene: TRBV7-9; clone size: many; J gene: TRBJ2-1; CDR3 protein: CASSMGQGFDNEQFF; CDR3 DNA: TGTGCCAGCAGTATGGGACAGGGCTTTGACAATGAGCAGTTCTTC
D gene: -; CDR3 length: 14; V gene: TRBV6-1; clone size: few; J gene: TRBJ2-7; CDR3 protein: CASSEGRQPYEQYF; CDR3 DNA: TGTGCCAGCAGTGAAGGAAGACAGCCCTACGAGCAGTACTTC
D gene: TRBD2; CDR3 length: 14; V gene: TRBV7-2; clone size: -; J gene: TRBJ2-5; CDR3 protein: CASSPTSGGETQYF; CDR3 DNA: TGTGCCAGCAGCCCAACTAGCGGGGGGGAGACCCAGTACTTC
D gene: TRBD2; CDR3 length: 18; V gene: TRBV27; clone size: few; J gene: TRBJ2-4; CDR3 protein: CASSLSWGLALGKNIQYF; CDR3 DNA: TGTGCCAGCAGTTTATCATGGGGACTAGCCTTGGGCAAAAACATTCAGTACTTC
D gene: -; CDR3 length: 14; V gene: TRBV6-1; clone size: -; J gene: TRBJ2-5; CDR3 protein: CASSLGALEETQYF; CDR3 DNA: TGTGCCAGCAGTCTAGGGGCTCTCGAAGAGACCCAGTACTTC
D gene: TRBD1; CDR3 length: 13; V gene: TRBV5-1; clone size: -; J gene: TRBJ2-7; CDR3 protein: CASSEGQRYEQYF; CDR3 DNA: TGCGCCAGCAGCGAGGGACAGAGGTACGAGCAGTACTTC
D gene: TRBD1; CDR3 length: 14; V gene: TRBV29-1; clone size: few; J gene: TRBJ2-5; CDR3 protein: CSVARDRGLETQYF; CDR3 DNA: TGCAGCGTCGCCCGGGACAGGGGTTTGGAGACCCAGTACTTC
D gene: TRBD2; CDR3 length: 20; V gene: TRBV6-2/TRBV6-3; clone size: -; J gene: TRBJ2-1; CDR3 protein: CASSSPTSGRDSGGYNEQFF; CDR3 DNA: TGTGCCAGCAGTTCACCGACTAGCGGGAGGGATAGCGGTGGCTACAATGAGCAGTTCTTC
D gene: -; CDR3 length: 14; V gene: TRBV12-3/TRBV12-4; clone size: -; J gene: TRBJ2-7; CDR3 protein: CASSRPGQHYEQYF; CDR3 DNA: TGTGCCAGCAGCCGCCCCGGACAGCACTACGAGCAGTACTTC
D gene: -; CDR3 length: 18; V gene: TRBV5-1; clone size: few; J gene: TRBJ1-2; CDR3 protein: CASSSRQPNPLGNYGYTF; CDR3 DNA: TGCGCCAGCAGCTCCCGGCAGCCGAACCCGCTTGGAAACTATGGCTACACCTTC
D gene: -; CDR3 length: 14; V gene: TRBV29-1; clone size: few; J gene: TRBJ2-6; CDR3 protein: CSVGGSSGANVLTF; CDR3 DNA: TGCAGCGTTGGAGGTAGCTCCGGGGCCAACGTCCTGACTTTC
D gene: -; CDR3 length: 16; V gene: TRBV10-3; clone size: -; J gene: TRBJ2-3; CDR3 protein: CAISDNGGGKTDTQYF; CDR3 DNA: TGTGCCATCAGTGACAACGGGGGCGGGAAGACAGATACGCAGTATTTT
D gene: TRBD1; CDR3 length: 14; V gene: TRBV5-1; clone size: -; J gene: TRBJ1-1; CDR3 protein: CASSSRQGLGEAFF; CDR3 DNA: TGCGCCAGCAGCTCCCGACAGGGTCTCGGTGAAGCTTTCTTT
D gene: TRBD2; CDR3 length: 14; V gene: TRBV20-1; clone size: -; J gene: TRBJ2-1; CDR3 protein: CSAKGSGGRNEQFF; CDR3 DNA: TGCAGTGCTAAGGGGAGCGGGGGGCGGAATGAGCAGTTCTTC
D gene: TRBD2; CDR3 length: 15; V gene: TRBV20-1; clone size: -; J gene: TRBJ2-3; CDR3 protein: CSAISGRASTDTQYF; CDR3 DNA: TGCAGTGCCATCAGCGGGAGGGCTTCCACAGATACGCAGTATTTT
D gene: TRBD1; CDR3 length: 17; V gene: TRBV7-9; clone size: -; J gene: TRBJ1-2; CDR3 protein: CASSLAPGQTYNYGYTF; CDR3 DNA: TGTGCCAGCAGCTTAGCCCCGGGACAGACCTATAACTATGGCTACACCTTC
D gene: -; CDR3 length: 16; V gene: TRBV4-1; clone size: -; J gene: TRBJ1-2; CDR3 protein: CASSQVRGGRLRGYTF; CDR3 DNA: TGCGCCAGCAGCCAAGTTCGTGGAGGAAGGCTGAGGGGCTACACCTTC
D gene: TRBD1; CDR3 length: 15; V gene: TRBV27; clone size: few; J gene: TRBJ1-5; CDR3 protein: CASSLWDRGCQPQHF; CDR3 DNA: TGTGCCAGCAGTTTGTGGGACAGGGGTTGTCAGCCCCAGCATTTT
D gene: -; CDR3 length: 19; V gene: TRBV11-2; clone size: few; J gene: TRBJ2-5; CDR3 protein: CASSLYYSGRSRVGETQYF; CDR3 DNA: TGTGCCAGCAGCTTATACTATTCGGGGCGGAGCAGGGTCGGAGAGACCCAGTACTTC
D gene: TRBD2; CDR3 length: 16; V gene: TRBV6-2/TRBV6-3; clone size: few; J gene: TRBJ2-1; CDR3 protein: CASSLWTSGSYNEQFF; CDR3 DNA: TGTGCCAGCAGTTTATGGACTAGCGGCTCCTACAATGAGCAGTTCTTC
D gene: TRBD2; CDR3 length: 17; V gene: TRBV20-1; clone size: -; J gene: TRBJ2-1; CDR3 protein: CSAREGGWKASYNEQFF; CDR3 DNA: TGCAGTGCTAGAGAGGGGGGGTGGAAGGCCTCCTACAATGAGCAGTTCTTC
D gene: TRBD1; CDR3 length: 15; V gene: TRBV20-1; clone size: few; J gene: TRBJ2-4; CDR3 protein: CSARDLGQLENIQYF; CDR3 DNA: TGCAGTGCTAGAGATCTGGGACAGCTCGAAAACATTCAGTACTTC
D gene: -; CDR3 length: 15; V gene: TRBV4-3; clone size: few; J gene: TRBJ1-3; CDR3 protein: CASSLSTVSGNTIYF; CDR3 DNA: TGCGCCAGCAGCCTAAGTACCGTCTCTGGAAACACCATATATTTT
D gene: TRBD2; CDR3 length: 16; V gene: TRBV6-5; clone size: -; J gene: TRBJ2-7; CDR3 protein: CASSYGGSGGIHEQYF; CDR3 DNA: TGTGCCAGCAGTTATGGGGGTAGCGGGGGTATCCACGAGCAGTACTTC
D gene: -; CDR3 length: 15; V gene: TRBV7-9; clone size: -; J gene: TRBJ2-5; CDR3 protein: CASSIYVAFQETQYF; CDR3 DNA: TGTGCCAGCAGCATTTACGTGGCTTTCCAAGAGACCCAGTACTTC
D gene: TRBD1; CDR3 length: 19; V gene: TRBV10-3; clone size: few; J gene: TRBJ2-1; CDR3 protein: CAISEQFSPGQGNRNEQFF; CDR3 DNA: TGTGCCATCAGTGAGCAATTTTCCCCGGGACAGGGTAATCGAAATGAGCAGTTCTTC
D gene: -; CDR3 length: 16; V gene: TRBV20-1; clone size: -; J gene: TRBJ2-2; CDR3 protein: CSARVRSSSRTGELFF; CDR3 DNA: TGCAGTGCTAGAGTGCGAAGCTCAAGTCGAACCGGGGAGCTGTTTTTT
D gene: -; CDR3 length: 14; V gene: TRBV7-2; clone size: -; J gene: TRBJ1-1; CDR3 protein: CASSLRQSSVEAFF; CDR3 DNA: TGTGCCAGCAGCTTAAGGCAGAGCTCCGTTGAAGCTTTCTTT
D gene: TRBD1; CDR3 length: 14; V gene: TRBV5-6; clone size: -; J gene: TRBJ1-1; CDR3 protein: CASSFGQVNTEAFF; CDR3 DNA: TGTGCCAGCAGCTTTGGACAGGTTAACACTGAAGCTTTCTTT
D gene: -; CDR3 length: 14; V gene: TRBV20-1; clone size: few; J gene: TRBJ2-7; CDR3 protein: CSARRSGWENEQYF; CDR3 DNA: TGCAGTGCTAGACGTTCGGGGTGGGAGAACGAGCAGTACTTC
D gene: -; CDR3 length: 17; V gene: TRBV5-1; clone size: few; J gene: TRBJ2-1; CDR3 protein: CASSLARPSGPNNEQFF; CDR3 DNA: TGCGCCAGCAGCTTGGCCCGGCCCTCAGGGCCGAACAATGAGCAGTTCTTC
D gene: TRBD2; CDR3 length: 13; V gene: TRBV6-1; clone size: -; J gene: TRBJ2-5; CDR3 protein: CASRGEGQETQYF; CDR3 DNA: TGTGCCAGCAGAGGGGAGGGCCAAGAGACCCAGTACTTC
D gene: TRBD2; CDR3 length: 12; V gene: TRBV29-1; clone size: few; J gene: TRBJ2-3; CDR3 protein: CSAPGGPDTQYF; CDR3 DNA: TGCAGCGCCCCGGGGGGGCCAGATACGCAGTATTTT
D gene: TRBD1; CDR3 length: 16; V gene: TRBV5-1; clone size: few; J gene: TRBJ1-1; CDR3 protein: CASSLGGPGQTLEAFF; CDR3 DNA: TGCGCCAGCAGCTTGGGGGGGCCGGGACAGACCCTTGAAGCTTTCTTT
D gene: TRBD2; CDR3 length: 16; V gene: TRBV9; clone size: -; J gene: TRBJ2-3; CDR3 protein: CASSKGLAGVQDTQYF; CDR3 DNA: TGTGCCAGCAGCAAAGGGCTAGCGGGGGTCCAAGATACGCAGTATTTT
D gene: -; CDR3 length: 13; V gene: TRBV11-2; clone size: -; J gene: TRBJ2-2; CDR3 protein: CASLPQVRGELFF; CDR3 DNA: TGTGCCAGCTTACCACAGGTTCGGGGGGAGCTGTTTTTT
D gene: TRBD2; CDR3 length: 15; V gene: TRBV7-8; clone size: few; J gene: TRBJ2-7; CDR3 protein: CASSFRSSGVYEQYF; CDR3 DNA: TGTGCCAGCAGCTTCAGGTCTAGCGGGGTCTACGAGCAGTACTTC
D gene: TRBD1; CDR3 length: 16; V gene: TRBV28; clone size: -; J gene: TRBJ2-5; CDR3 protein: CASNRLQGQGQETQYF; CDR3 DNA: TGTGCCAGCAACCGATTACAAGGACAGGGCCAAGAGACCCAGTACTTC
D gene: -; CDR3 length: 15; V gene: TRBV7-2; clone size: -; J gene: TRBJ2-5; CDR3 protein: CASSLGGGGKETQYF; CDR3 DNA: TGTGCCAGCAGCTTAGGGGGCGGCGGGAAAGAGACCCAGTACTTC
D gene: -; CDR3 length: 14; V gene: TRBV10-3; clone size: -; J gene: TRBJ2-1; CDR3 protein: CAIRTSTGLDEQFF; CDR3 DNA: TGTGCCATCAGAACAAGCACAGGGCTGGATGAGCAGTTCTTC
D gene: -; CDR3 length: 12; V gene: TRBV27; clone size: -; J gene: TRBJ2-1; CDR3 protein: CASRSPYNEQFF; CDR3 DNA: TGTGCCAGCCGGAGTCCCTACAATGAGCAGTTCTTC
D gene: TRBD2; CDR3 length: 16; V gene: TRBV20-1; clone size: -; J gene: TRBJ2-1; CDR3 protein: CSATVAGGPNYNEQFF; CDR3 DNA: TGCAGTGCTACGGTAGCGGGAGGCCCGAACTACAATGAGCAGTTCTTC
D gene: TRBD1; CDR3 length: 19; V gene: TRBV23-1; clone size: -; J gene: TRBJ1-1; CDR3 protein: CASSRRDRETYKANTEAFF; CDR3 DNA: TGCGCCAGCAGTCGAAGGGACAGGGAAACCTATAAGGCCAACACTGAAGCTTTCTTT
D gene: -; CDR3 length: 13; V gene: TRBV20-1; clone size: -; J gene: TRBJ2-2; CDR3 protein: CSAPDLGTGELFF; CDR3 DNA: TGCAGTGCCCCGGACCTCGGCACCGGGGAGCTGTTTTTT
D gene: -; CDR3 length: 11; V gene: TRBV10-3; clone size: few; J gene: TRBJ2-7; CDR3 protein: CAVGQIHEQYF; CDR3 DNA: TGTGCCGTTGGACAGATCCACGAGCAGTACTTC
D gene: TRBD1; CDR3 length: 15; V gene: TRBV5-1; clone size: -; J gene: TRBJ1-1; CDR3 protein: CASSTDRVGNTEAFF; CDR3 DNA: TGCGCCAGCAGCACCGACAGGGTGGGGAACACTGAAGCTTTCTTT
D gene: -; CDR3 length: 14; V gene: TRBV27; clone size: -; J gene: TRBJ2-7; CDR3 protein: CASTSAGQGYEQYF; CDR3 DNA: TGTGCCAGCACCTCCGCAGGGCAGGGGTACGAGCAGTACTTC
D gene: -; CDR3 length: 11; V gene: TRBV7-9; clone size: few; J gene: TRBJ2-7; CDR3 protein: CASSLALEQYF; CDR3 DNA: TGTGCCAGCAGCTTAGCGCTCGAGCAGTACTTC
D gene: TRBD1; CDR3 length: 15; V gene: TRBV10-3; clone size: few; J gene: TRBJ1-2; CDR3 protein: CAISRTGGVGRGYTF; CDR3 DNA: TGTGCCATCAGTAGGACAGGGGGCGTAGGTCGCGGCTACACCTTC